This entry describes one T cell receptor (beta chain). What it binds is not known. The study ran its PCR with 60 Vbeta and 13 Jbeta primers. Libraries were prepared by immunoSEQ multiplex PCR; TCRdb keeps only in-frame clonotypes and omits some of them. The sample has tens of thousands of clones, 82% seen once. The sample originates from a study of cytomegalovirus exposure and HLA in healthy donors. Study results and limitations: What a later analysis showed was that several of the most significant clusters appeared linked to common viral pathogens. Fewer N-insertions (relative to the approximately 700-donor mean) were reportedly seen in an Asian-associated ancestry cluster in a later analysis.

CDR1 and CDR2 from the germline V gene are MNHEY and SVGAGI. The CDR3 spans 14 residues. With 5 bases removed from V and 0 bases from J, the gap between germline ends came to 10 bases. Donors were ostensibly healthy at sampling, although undocumented immune exposures were probable. The sequence derives from a man between 45 and 60 years old in good health and CMV-seronegative. Sequencing was carried out using PBMCs. The rearrangement uses TRBV6-5 and TRBJ1-2, with D possibly matching TRBD1 (5 bases). CDR3 amino acids: CASSHRKANYGYTF. The CDR3 nucleotides read TGTGCCAGCAGTCACAGGAAGGCTAACTATGGCTACACCTTC.